This TCR beta chain is drawn from a study of immune evolution from preneoplasia to lung adenocarcinoma. Notes on the study in general: From normal lung to invasive adenocarcinoma, top clone frequencies appeared to decrease. Clonality was highest in normal lung, lower in later-stage lesions apparently.

This clone was counted a single time. Its cognate antigen is unknown. Clones were read by immunoSEQ multiplex PCR, and TCRdb kept only the in-frame ones, dropping some. The data contain about 6,100 clones, approximately 80% of them singletons. Patient tissue came from resections in Japan or China, 2014–2017. Histologic diagnosis was independently verified by two lung pathologists. V lost 2 bases and J lost 6; bases outside the gene matches: 10. This CDR3 has 15 residues. Germline V gene data show CDR1 as SGHTA and CDR2 as FQGNSA. The clonotype originates from a donor aged 70 or older with lung adenocarcinoma. The V and J genes are TRBV7-2 and TRBJ2-7; 7 nucleotides match TRBD2. Sequencing was performed on FFPE adjacent normal lung tissue. CDR3 residues: CASSLTAGEWGEQYF. Written as DNA, the CDR3 is TGTGCCAGCAGCTTAACGGCGGGAGAATGGGGCGAGCAGTACTTC.